This TCR beta chain was identified during a study of blood T cells in healthy people across ages. Turning to the study itself: About one barcoded TCR beta cDNA was captured per two T cells.

In this sample, this clonotype turned up many times. Its antigen is as yet unknown. Study-level findings and limits: Diversity of TCR beta correlated strongly with naive T cell percentage. Changes seen in expanded clonotypes were possibly confounded by donor CMV status left unknown.

Then a second PCR, running about 6 to 11 cycles, was carried out with a sample-barcoded 5' primer and a J-beta primer mix. TCRdb reprocessed the 5' RACE reads via MiXCR and lists one record per CDR3 protein. This sample has under 1 million distinct CDR3 sequences, with under 45% found just once. Each sample yielded at least 5 micrograms of PBMC total RNA. The sample consisted of blood. The sequence derives from a man in his fifties or sixties in good health.

CDR3 in DNA: TGCAGCGCTTTATTTGAGTACCAAGAGACCCAGTACTTC. The encoded protein is CSALFEYQETQYF. The chain carries TRBV29-1 and TRBJ2-5, with D unclear. Germline CDR1 is SQVTM and CDR2 is ANQGSEA. The CDR3 extends over 13 amino acids. Trimming removed 7 bases from V and 0 bases from J, with 12 bases in between.